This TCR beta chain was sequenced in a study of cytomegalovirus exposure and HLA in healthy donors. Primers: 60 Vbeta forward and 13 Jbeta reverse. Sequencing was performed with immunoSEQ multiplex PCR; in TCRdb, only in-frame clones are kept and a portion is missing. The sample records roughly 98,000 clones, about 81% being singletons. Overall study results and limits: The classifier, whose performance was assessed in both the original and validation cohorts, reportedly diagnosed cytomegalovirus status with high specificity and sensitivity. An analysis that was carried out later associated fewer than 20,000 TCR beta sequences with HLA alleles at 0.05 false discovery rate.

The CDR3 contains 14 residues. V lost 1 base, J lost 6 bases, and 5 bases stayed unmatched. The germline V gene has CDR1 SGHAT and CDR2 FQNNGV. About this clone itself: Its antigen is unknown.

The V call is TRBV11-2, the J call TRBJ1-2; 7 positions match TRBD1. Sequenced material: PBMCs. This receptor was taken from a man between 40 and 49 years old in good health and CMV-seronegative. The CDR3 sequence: CASSLAEGANGYTF. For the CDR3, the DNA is TGTGCCAGCAGCTTAGCAGAGGGGGCGAATGGCTACACCTTC.